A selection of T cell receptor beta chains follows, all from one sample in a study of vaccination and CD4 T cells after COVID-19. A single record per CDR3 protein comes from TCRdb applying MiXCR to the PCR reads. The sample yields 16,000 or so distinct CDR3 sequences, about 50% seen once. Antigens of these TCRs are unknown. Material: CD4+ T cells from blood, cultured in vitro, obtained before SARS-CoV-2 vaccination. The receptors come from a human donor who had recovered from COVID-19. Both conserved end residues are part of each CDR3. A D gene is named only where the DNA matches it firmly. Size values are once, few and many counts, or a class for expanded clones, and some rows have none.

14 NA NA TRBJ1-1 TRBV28 TGTGCCAGCAGTTTAAAGGGCAGGGCCACTGAAGCTTTCTTT CASSLKGRATEAFF
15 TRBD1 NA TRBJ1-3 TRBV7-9 TGTGCCAGCACCGAACAGGGGGGGTCTGGAAACACCATATATTTT CASTEQGGSGNTIYF
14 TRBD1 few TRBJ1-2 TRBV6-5 TGTGCCAGCAATTACCCGGGACAGGGCGATGGCTACACCTTC CASNYPGQGDGYTF
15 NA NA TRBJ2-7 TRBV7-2 TGTGCCAGCAGCTTATCCTCTGTACTCACCTACGAGCAGTACTTC CASSLSSVLTYEQYF
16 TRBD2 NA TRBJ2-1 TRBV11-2 TGTGCCAGCAGCGCCTTCGGGACTAGCGGGTACAATGAGCAGTTCTTC CASSAFGTSGYNEQFF
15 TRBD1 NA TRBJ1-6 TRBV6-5 TGTGCCAGCAGTTACGACACAGGGGTTAATTCACCCCTCCACTTT CASSYDTGVNSPLHF
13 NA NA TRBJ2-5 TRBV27 TGTGCCAGCGGTGAGGATAGTGAAGAGACCCAGTACTTC CASGEDSEETQYF
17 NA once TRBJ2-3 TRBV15 TGTGCCACCAGCAGAGATCGGATGCAGGGGAGTGGAGATACGCAGTATTTT CATSRDRMQGSGDTQYF
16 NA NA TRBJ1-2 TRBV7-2 TGTGCCAGCAGTTGCCAGGGTGGGGAGAATAACTATGGCTACACCTTC CASSCQGGENNYGYTF
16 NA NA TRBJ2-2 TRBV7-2 TGTGCCAGCAGCTTAGAACAGATGCTTAACACCGGGGAGCTGTTTTTT CASSLEQMLNTGELFF
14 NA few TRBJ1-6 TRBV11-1 TGTGCCAGCAGCCGGATCGGAGGGAATTCACCCCTCCACTTT CASSRIGGNSPLHF
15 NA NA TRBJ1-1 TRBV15 TGTGCCACCAGCCGGCCCGCCATCGCAGGGCACGGAGCTTTCTTT CATSRPAIAGHGAFF
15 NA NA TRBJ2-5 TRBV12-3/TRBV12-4 TGTGCCAGCGGGCACGGACAGCCTGTAGAAGAGACCCAGTACTTC CASGHGQPVEETQYF
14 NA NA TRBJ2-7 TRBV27 TGTGCCAGCAGTTTAACAGTTAATTCCTACGAGCAGTACTTC CASSLTVNSYEQYF
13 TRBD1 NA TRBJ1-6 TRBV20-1 TGCAGTGCTAGTGGGACAGTTAATTCACCCCTCCACTTT CSASGTVNSPLHF
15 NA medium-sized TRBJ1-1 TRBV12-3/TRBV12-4 TGTGCCAGCAGTCACCACCCCGACAGATATACTGAAGCTTTCTTT CASSHHPDRYTEAFF
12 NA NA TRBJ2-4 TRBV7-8 TGTGCCAGCAGCCAGGACCGGGACATTCAGTACTTC CASSQDRDIQYF
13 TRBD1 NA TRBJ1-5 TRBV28 TGTGCCAGCAGTTCCACAGGGGTTCAGCCCCAGCATTTT CASSSTGVQPQHF
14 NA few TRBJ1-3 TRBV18 TGTGCCAGCTCACCGGGGGGGTCCGGAGACACCATATATTTT CASSPGGSGDTIYF
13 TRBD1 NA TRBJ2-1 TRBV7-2 TGTGCCAGCAGCTCCACAGGGGGCTGGGAGCAGTTCTTC CASSSTGGWEQFF
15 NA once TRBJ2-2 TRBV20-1 TGCAGTGCTAGATTCTCGACAACGAACACCGGGGAGCTGTTTTTT CSARFSTTNTGELFF
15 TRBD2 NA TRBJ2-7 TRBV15 TGTGCCACCAGCAGAACCTTCCGGGAGGACTACGAGCAGTACTTC CATSRTFREDYEQYF
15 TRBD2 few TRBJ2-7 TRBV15 TGTGCCACCAGCAGACGTAGCGGGAGCGGTAACGAGCAGTACTTC CATSRRSGSGNEQYF
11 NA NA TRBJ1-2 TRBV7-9 TGTGCCAGCAGCCGCAGTTATGGCTACACCTTC CASSRSYGYTF
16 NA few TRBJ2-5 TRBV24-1 TGTGCCACCAGTGGCCGGGGACCCGACAGCCCCGAGACCCAGTACTTC CATSGRGPDSPETQYF
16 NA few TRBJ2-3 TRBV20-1 TGCAGTGCTGTAGACCTAGCCGGGTACATCGCAGATACGCAGTATTTT CSAVDLAGYIADTQYF
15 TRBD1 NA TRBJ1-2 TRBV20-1 TGCAGTGCTAGACCCCCTGGACAGGGAAAACATGGCTACACCTTC CSARPPGQGKHGYTF